Each of the 29 T cell receptor beta chains below was sequenced from the same sample in a study of vaccination effects on CD4 cells after COVID-19. The ViraFEST assay expanded antigen-specific CD4+ T cells with viral peptide pools before sequencing. Following an approximately 9-day culture, CD4+ T cells were purified. All participants had two doses of either the BNT162b2 or mRNA-1273 vaccine. Assay: immunoSEQ multiplex PCR; the TCRdb copy retains only in-frame clones and omits some. The sample consists of 20,000 to 25,000 clones, 70% to 80% of them appearing once. Their antigens remain unidentified. The sample in question was CD4+ T cells from PBMCs cultured with HCoV-229E spike peptides, obtained after COVID-19 vaccination. Receptors originate from a human donor who received a COVID-19 vaccine.

V usage is TRBV27 and J usage is TRBJ2-2, with D perhaps given as TRBD1 or TRBD2 (7 bases each). Germline assignment: CDR1 MNHEY and CDR2 SMNVEV (reference sequence). V was pared by 6 bases and J by 1 base, with 12 bases between. CDR3 length: 15 residues. The CDR3 here is CASRAGQRNTGELFF. The CDR3 DNA reads as TGTGCCAGCAGAGCGGGACAGCGGAACACCGGGGAGCTGTTTTTT.

The chain combines TRBV6-5 with TRBJ2-3; D tentatively reads TRBD1 or TRBD2 (5 bases each). Trimming cost V 5 bases and J 5 bases, with 17 bases left between them. Germline V gene data show CDR1 as MNHEY and CDR2 as SVGAGI. The CDR3 totals 15 residues. The CDR3 loop is CASSPRHRGGDTQYF. In DNA, the CDR3 is TGTGCCAGCAGTCCGAGACACCGTGGGGGAGATACGCAGTATTTT.

V and J are TRBV9 and TRBJ2-1; TRBD2 agrees at 8 bases. CDR1 is SGDLS, CDR2 YYNGEE, per germline. The CDR3 covers 15 residues. V lost 3 bases, J lost 3 bases, and 5 bases stayed unmatched. CDR3 amino acids: CASSGGAGGYNEQFF. CDR3 sequence (DNA): TGTGCCAGCAGCGGTGGGGCGGGGGGCTACAATGAGCAGTTCTTC.

The chain links TRBV6-2 or TRBV6-3 to TRBJ2-1; D unresolved. V was pared by 0 bases and J by 8 bases, with 14 bases between. The CDR3 sequence is 15 residues long. Germline CDR1 is MNHEY and CDR2 is SVGEGT. The chain's CDR3 is CASSYSNLATHEQFF. CDR3 nucleotides: TGTGCCAGCAGTTACTCGAACCTCGCAACCCATGAGCAGTTCTTC.

The table lists this clone with a few counts. The J gene is TRBJ1-3, the V gene TRBV5-4; D gene unclear. Between the trimmed V and J ends, which lost 0 bases and 2 bases, there was a span of 9 bases. Germline lookup yields CDR1 SGHNT and CDR2 YYREEE (reference sequence). The CDR3 length is 15 residues. The CDR3 loop reads CASSLASRTGNTIYF. The CDR3 region has the DNA TGTGCCAGCAGCTTGGCAAGTAGGACTGGAAACACCATATATTTT.

The chain combines TRBV29-1 with TRBJ2-5; no clear D gene. Germline assignment: CDR1 SQVTM and CDR2 ANQGSEA. V was pared by 1 base and J by 4 bases, with 13 bases between. The CDR3 has 14 amino acids. CDR3 protein: CSVEGAARGETQYF. CDR3 DNA: TGCAGCGTTGAAGGTGCAGCCCGAGGAGAGACCCAGTACTTC.

The V call is TRBV29-1, the J call TRBJ2-7, with 10 bases fitting TRBD2. V shed 6 bases and J 3 bases; nucleotides not matched to a gene: 11. CDR1 and CDR2 (germline): SQVTM, ANQGSEA. There are 15 residues in the CDR3. CDR3 sequence: CSVAPPSGRVYEQYF. The CDR3 DNA reads as TGCAGCGTCGCCCCCCCTAGCGGGAGAGTCTACGAGCAGTACTTC.

The chain has TRBV6-6 and TRBJ1-2; 7 bases match TRBD1. J lost 2 bases, V lost 5 bases, and 5 bases had no gene match. Germline V gene lookup returns CDR1 MNHNY and CDR2 SVGAGI (reference sequence). The CDR3 covers 14 residues. CDR3 coding DNA: TGTGCCAGCAGTGGCACACAGGGGAACTATGGCTACACCTTC. It translates to CASSGTQGNYGYTF.

The chain recombines TRBV2 with TRBJ2-6; D gene uncertain. The CDR3 is 15 residues long. With 6 bases removed from V and 0 bases from J, the gap between germline ends came to 9 bases. In germline, CDR1 is SNHLY, CDR2 FYNNEI. In DNA, the CDR3 is TGTGCCAGCAGCCTCAGAGACTCTGGGGCCAACGTCCTGACTTTC. Translation gives CASSLRDSGANVLTF.

V usage is TRBV2 and J usage is TRBJ2-5, with D perhaps assigned TRBD1 or TRBD2 (5 bases each). Germline V gene data show CDR1 as SNHLY and CDR2 as FYNNEI. The ends were cut back, 8 bases at V and 5 bases at J, with 9 bases in the middle. CDR3 length: 11 amino acids. The CDR3 DNA reads TGTGCCAGCGTGGGGGAGGAGACCCAGTACTTC. Its protein product is CASVGEETQYF.

This chain's CDR3 is CASSFRGPADTQYF. CDR3 coding DNA: TGCGCCAGCAGCTTCAGGGGGCCTGCAGATACGCAGTATTTT. V gene TRBV10-1 combines with J gene TRBJ2-3; 8 nucleotides line up with TRBD1. V dropped 6 bases and J dropped 4; count of bases not matched to a gene: 6. The CDR3 is made up of 14 amino acids. Looked up from germline, CDR1 is WNHNN and CDR2 is SYGVQD (reference sequence).

This clone appeared a single time. This chain connects TRBV14 to TRBJ2-3; D gene uncertain. Per the germline V gene, CDR1 is SGHDN and CDR2 is FVKESK. The CDR3 loop spans 15 amino acids. V dropped 1 base and J dropped 4 bases, with 12 bases sitting between them. CDR3: CASSQASWTSDTQYF. In nucleotides, the CDR3 is TGTGCCAGCAGCCAAGCAAGCTGGACCTCAGATACGCAGTATTTT.

This sequence joins TRBV27 and TRBJ2-1, with 7 bases matching TRBD2. CDR1 and CDR2 (germline): MNHEY, SMNVEV (reference sequence). V trimming: 2 bases; J trimming: 5 bases; junction bases outside the gene matches: 9. CDR3 length equals 16 residues. CDR3 coding DNA: TGTGCCAGCAGTTTAAGGGCGGGACTACGGAACAATGAGCAGTTCTTC. Protein sequence: CASSLRAGLRNNEQFF.

CDR3 region: CASSPETGLDQPQHF. The CDR3 DNA sequence: TGTGCCAGCTCACCAGAGACAGGTTTGGATCAGCCCCAGCATTTT. The rearrangement joins TRBV18 to TRBJ1-5, with TRBD1 as a possible D gene (6 bases). This CDR3 spans 15 amino acids. Germline V lookup: CDR1 KGHSH, CDR2 LQKENI. V lost 2 bases and J lost 5, with 13 bases in between.

The CDR3 coding sequence is TGTGCCACCAGCAGAGAAGGGGGAGAAACAGGCCTGGGCAATGAGCAGTTCTTC. The encoded protein is CATSREGGETGLGNEQFF. This chain uses TRBV15 with TRBJ2-1; possibly TRBD1 for D (6 bases). The length of the CDR3 is 18 residues. V lost 0 bases to trimming and J lost 6 bases, with 21 bases between them. Germline assignment: CDR1 LNHNV and CDR2 YYDKDF (reference sequence).

This chain joins TRBV24-1 and TRBJ1-2, with D hard to call. CDR1 KGHDR and CDR2 SFDVKD come from the germline V gene. The CDR3 loop spans 14 amino acids. The V and J ends lost 1 base and 1 base respectively, with 6 bases between them. Here the CDR3 reads CATSDFTLNYGYTF. The CDR3 bases are TGTGCCACCAGTGATTTTACCCTTAACTATGGCTACACCTTC.

V is TRBV24-1 and J is TRBJ2-5; 9 nucleotides line up with TRBD1. V lost 4 bases to trimming and J lost 0 bases; unmatched junction nucleotides: 8. The CDR3 has 17 residues. CDR1 is KGHDR and CDR2 is SFDVKD in the germline V gene. In nucleotides, the CDR3 is TGTGCCACCAGTGAGCCCGGACAGGGGTGGGACCAAGAGACCCAGTACTTC. Translated, it gives CATSEPGQGWDQETQYF.

The rearrangement uses TRBV9 and TRBJ2-2, with 11 bases matching TRBD2. J lost 3 bases, V lost 1 base, and 2 bases had no gene match. Germline CDR1 SGDLS, CDR2 YYNGEE. This CDR3 is 16 amino acids long. Written as DNA, the CDR3 is TGTGCCAGCAGCGTATTGGGACTAGCGGACACCGGGGAGCTGTTTTTT. Translation gives CASSVLGLADTGELFF.

The V call is TRBV27, the J call TRBJ2-7, with 8 nucleotides matching TRBD2. Germline CDR1 and CDR2: MNHEY and SMNVEV (reference sequence). After removal of 2 bases from V and 2 bases from J, the junction contained 2 bases not matched to a gene. This CDR3 is built from 14 residues. CDR3 in DNA: TGTGCCAGCAGTTTAGACGGGAGGGCCTACGAGCAGTACTTC. As protein: CASSLDGRAYEQYF.

The chain uses TRBV18 and TRBJ2-7; TRBD1 agrees at 8 bases. Germline V gene lookup returns CDR1 KGHSH and CDR2 LQKENI. This CDR3 has 13 residues. The ends lost 5 bases at V and 3 bases at J; junction bases unmatched: 3. The CDR3, as DNA: TGTGCCAGCTCAGGGACAGGCTTCTACGAGCAGTACTTC. Its protein product is CASSGTGFYEQYF. Full variable domain (missing parts from reference TRBV18 and TRBJ2-7): NAGVMQNPRHLVRRRGQEARLRCSPMKGHSHVYWYRQLPEEGLKFMVYLQKENIIDESGMPKERFSAEFPKEGPSILRIQQVVRGDSAAYFCASSGTGFYEQYFGPGTRLTVT.

The chain uses TRBV20-1 and TRBJ1-1; D is ambiguous. The CDR3 is 10 amino acids. From germline, CDR1 is DFQATT and CDR2 SNEGSKA (reference sequence). Deletions cut 3 bases from V and 7 bases from J, with 6 bases between. The CDR3, as DNA: TGCAGTGCTAGTGTAATTGAAGCTTTCTTT. Protein sequence: CSASVIEAFF.

The chain couples TRBV7-9 to TRBJ2-5; maybe TRBD2 (6 bases). V was shortened by 0 bases and J by 4 bases, with 15 bases between the two germline ends. Germline-derived CDR1 and CDR2 are SEHNR and FQNEAQ (reference sequence). The CDR3 length is 16 residues. The CDR3 DNA follows: TGTGCCAGCAGCTTAGCGGGAGGACTGTCTCGAGAGACCCAGTACTTC. Translating gives CASSLAGGLSRETQYF.

The CDR3 DNA follows: TGTGCCAGCAAAAGGACAGAAATTCTGGGCACTGAAGCTTTCTTT. Residues: CASKRTEILGTEAFF. This chain joins TRBV27 and TRBJ1-1; D possibly corresponds to TRBD1 (6 bases). Trimming shortened V by 7 bases and J by 4 bases, and 19 bases separated the two germline ends. This CDR3 spans 15 amino acids. Germline V gene data show CDR1 as MNHEY and CDR2 as SMNVEV (reference sequence).

The chain recombines TRBV9 with TRBJ2-3, with a weak D call TRBD1 (5 bases). Looked up from germline, CDR1 is SGDLS and CDR2 is YYNGEE. The V gene lost 0 bases and the J gene lost 2 bases, with 13 bases spanning the gap. The CDR3 length is 16 residues. CDR3 protein: CASSVGGRPITDTQYF. DNA of the CDR3: TGTGCCAGCAGCGTAGGGGGCAGACCTATCACAGATACGCAGTATTTT.

The CDR3 reads CASSYDKPLSGFF. CDR3 nucleotides: TGTGCCAGCAGCTATGATAAGCCCCTATCGGGTTTCTTC. This chain joins TRBV6-5 and TRBJ2-1, with D unresolved. This CDR3 is 13 amino acids long. Germline loops: CDR1 MNHEY, CDR2 SVGAGI. V lost 6 bases and J lost 16, with 22 bases in between.

The chain uses TRBV5-1 and TRBJ1-5; tentatively, D is TRBD1 (5 bases). Between the trimmed V and J ends, which lost 0 bases and 2 bases, there was a span of 9 bases. There are 15 residues in the CDR3. CDR1 and CDR2 (germline): SGHRS, YFSETQ. The CDR3 sequence: CASSLGDGGNQPQHF. The CDR3 DNA is TGCGCCAGCAGCTTGGGGGACGGTGGCAATCAGCCCCAGCATTTT.

The chain recombines TRBV6-2 or TRBV6-3 with TRBJ2-7, with TRBD1 matching 9 bases. Germline V gene sequence: CDR1 MNHEY, CDR2 SVGEGT. V dropped 5 bases and J dropped 5; count of bases not matched to a gene: 10. This CDR3 region has 15 residues. The CDR3 loop reads CASSGTGTGPHEQYF. The CDR3 coding sequence is TGTGCCAGCAGTGGTACCGGGACAGGGCCGCACGAGCAGTACTTC.

The table lists this clone with a few counts. The chain joins TRBV6-5 to TRBJ1-5, with TRBD1 matching 8 bases. The CDR3 spans 15 residues. Losses at the gene ends were 3 bases for V and 2 bases for J; bases not matched to a gene: 3. From germline, CDR1 is MNHEY and CDR2 SVGAGI. CDR3 bases: TGTGCCAGCAGTTATCCACAGGGGGGCAATCAGCCCCAGCATTTT. It yields the protein CASSYPQGGNQPQHF.

CDR3 coding DNA: TGCGCCAGCAGCTCTGGACAGGGGACCTCTGGGGCCAACGTCCTGACTTTC. Encoded protein: CASSSGQGTSGANVLTF. The V gene is TRBV5-1, the J gene TRBJ2-6, with TRBD1 matching over 9 bases. The germline CDR1 and CDR2 sequences are SGHRS and YFSETQ. J lost 0 bases, V lost 3 bases, and 4 bases had no gene match. The CDR3 consists of 17 residues.